Presented here are 5 T cell receptor beta chains from one specimen sequenced in a study of CD8+CD57+ T cells in acquired aplastic anemia. The use of genomic DNA as template underpinned the TCR beta VDJ and CDR3 profiling. Using its own MiXCR run on the reads, TCRdb lists one record per CDR3 protein. The sample contains some 220,000 distinct CDR3 sequences, 30% to 35% of which appear only once. Specimen: sorted CD4+, CD8+, or CD8+CD57+ T cells (not recorded which) from PBMCs. The receptors derive from a human donor in good health, serving as a control.

V gene TRBV5-1 combines with J gene TRBJ2-3, with 8 positions matching TRBD2. This CDR3 spans 18 amino acids. Unmatched junction bases numbered 15, after V lost 4 bases and J lost 2 bases. CDR1 and CDR2 (germline): SGHRS, YFSETQ. The CDR3 bases are TGCGCCAGCAGCCCGTTAGCCATAGCGGGGAGAGACACAGATACGCAGTATTTT. This codes for CASSPLAIAGRDTDTQYF.

This clonotype occurred a few times. V gene TRBV24-1 combines with J gene TRBJ1-6, with D maybe TRBD1 (5 bases). Between the trimmed V and J ends, which lost 6 bases and 8 bases, there was a span of 7 bases. This CDR3 region has 12 residues. In germline, CDR1 is KGHDR, CDR2 SFDVKD. CDR3 bases: TGTGCCACCAGTCGAGGGGATTCACCCCTCCACTTT. Amino acids: CATSRGDSPLHF.

Comments on this clonotype: A much larger clonotype is one base distant, so this may be a read error. CDR3 nucleotide sequence: TGTGCCAGCAGTTTTAACAGGGGAAGCAGCTACACCTTC. Its translation: CASSFNRGSSYTF. The chain links TRBV12-3 or TRBV12-4 to TRBJ1-2; TRBD1 matches at 7 bases. The CDR3 totals 13 residues. The ends lost 3 bases at V and 9 bases at J; junction bases unmatched: 7.

A few counts support this clonotype. The rearrangement uses TRBV18 and TRBJ2-7; possible D gene TRBD2, 6 bases. This CDR3 has 16 residues. V gave up 3 bases and J gave up 3 bases, with 18 bases separating them. Germline assignment: CDR1 KGHSH and CDR2 LQKENI. The CDR3 region is CASSPSGDRIIYEQYF. CDR3 in DNA: TGTGCCAGCTCACCTTCGGGGGACCGAATTATCTACGAGCAGTACTTC.

Notes on this clonotype: As the CDR3 is not closed by the conserved phenylalanine or tryptophan, this likely results from a read error. This sequence joins TRBV20-1 and TRBJ2-7; D is unclear. The V and J ends lost 1 base and 4 bases respectively, with 11 bases between them. Looked up from germline, CDR1 is DFQATT and CDR2 is SNEGSKA (reference sequence). The CDR3 has 13 amino acids. CDR3: CSARGLKSYEQYL. In DNA, the CDR3 is TGCAGTGCTAGAGGTTTAAAGTCGTACGAGCAGTACCTC.